Below, 24 T cell receptor beta chains from the same sample are listed, as sequenced in a study of blood T cell repertoires in COVID-19. The method was immunoSEQ multiplex PCR; TCRdb's version includes in-frame clones alone and lacks a portion of them. The sample includes some 270,000 clones, nearly 90% seen only once; the top ten take 2.1%. The specimen sequenced was peripheral blood. The receptors come from a woman aged 55-75 years with COVID-19, enrolled during active disease.

The rearrangement joins TRBV10-1 to TRBJ2-2; D is possibly TRBD1 (5 bases). The V gene's germline CDR1 is WNHNN and CDR2 SYGVQD (reference sequence). CDR3 size: 16 residues. V was pared by 3 bases and J by 3 bases, with 14 bases between. The CDR3 DNA is TGCGCCAGCAGTGAATCTCAGGGTAGGCACACCGGGGAGCTGTTTTTT. Its protein product is CASSESQGRHTGELFF.

This clone has a handful of counts. The chain has TRBV3-1 (or the pseudogene TRBV3-2) and TRBJ2-3; TRBD2 aligns across 12 bases. The V segment lost 0 bases and the J segment 5 bases; nucleotides outside the gene matches: 9. This CDR3 region has 18 residues. Germline V gene lookup returns CDR1 LGHDT and CDR2 YNNKEL (reference sequence). The CDR3 sequence is CASSQDKGLAGGRDTQYF. Here the CDR3 DNA reads TGTGCCAGCAGCCAAGATAAGGGCCTAGCGGGGGGGCGAGATACGCAGTATTTT.

The V gene is TRBV6-5, the J gene TRBJ1-5, with 9 bases matching TRBD1. J was trimmed by 7 bases and V by 6 bases; bases with no gene match: 10. The CDR3 has 15 residues. The germline gives CDR1 MNHEY, CDR2 SVGAGI. CDR3 DNA sequence: TGTGCCAGCAGGGCCGGACAGGGGATTGGGCAGCCCCAGCATTTT. Translation gives CASRAGQGIGQPQHF.

The chain links TRBV6-1 to TRBJ2-1; 10 nucleotides match TRBD1. V shed 0 bases and J 1 base; nucleotides not matched to a gene: 3. From germline, CDR1 is MNHNS and CDR2 SASEGT. The length of the CDR3 is 17 residues. CDR3 region: CASSEAQGQGSYNEQFF. The CDR3 nucleotides read TGTGCCAGCAGTGAAGCTCAGGGACAGGGGTCCTACAATGAGCAGTTCTTC.

The rearrangement links TRBV12-5 to TRBJ1-1; D gene uncertain. V was cut by 4 bases and J by 5 bases, with 11 bases left in between. CDR3 length equals 13 residues. The germline V gene encodes CDR1 LGHNT and CDR2 FRNRAP. DNA for the CDR3: TGTGCTAGTGGTTCTCTCGTCGGGACTGAAGCTTTCTTT. Translating it yields CASGSLVGTEAFF.

V usage is TRBV6-1 and J usage is TRBJ2-7; D is perhaps TRBD1 (5 bases). The CDR3 extends over 14 amino acids. The ends were cut back, 1 base at V and 5 bases at J, with 12 bases in the middle. Germline lookup yields CDR1 MNHNS and CDR2 SASEGT. CDR3 in amino acids: CASSEGGRADEQYF. CDR3 coding DNA: TGTGCCAGCAGTGAAGGCGGCAGGGCCGACGAGCAGTACTTC.

V gene TRBV11-2 combines with J gene TRBJ1-3, with D possibly TRBD1 on 5 matching bases. V lost 3 bases, J lost 2 bases, and 11 bases lay in between. The germline V gene has CDR1 SGHAT and CDR2 FQNNGV. The CDR3 is 15 amino acids. In DNA, the CDR3 is TGTGCCAGCAGCTTCTCAGGGCCCGCTGGAAACACCATATATTTT. Protein product: CASSFSGPAGNTIYF.

The CDR3 protein is CASSQVGGQQPGNTIYF. CDR3 nucleotides: TGTGCCAGCAGCCAAGTTGGGGGACAGCAACCTGGAAACACCATATATTTT. J is TRBJ1-3 and V is TRBV4-2; 7 bases line up with TRBD1. Per the germline V gene, CDR1 is LGHNA and CDR2 is YNFKEQ. Trimming at V came to 1 base and at J to 2 bases, leaving 8 bases not matched to a gene. This CDR3 comprises 17 residues.

The chain employs TRBV5-4 and TRBJ1-2, with D maybe TRBD1 (6 bases). V lost 2 bases, J lost 8 bases, and 13 bases lay in between. The CDR3 is 13 residues long. Germline CDR1 and CDR2: SGHNT and YYREEE (reference sequence). This CDR3 reads CASSFSQGFGYTF. In nucleotides, the CDR3 is TGTGCCAGCAGCTTCAGCCAGGGGTTCGGCTACACCTTC.

The chain employs TRBV29-1 and TRBJ1-1; D is unclear. Germline CDR1 and CDR2: SQVTM and ANQGSEA. Trimming took 5 bases from V and 1 from J, leaving 8 bases between them. This CDR3 region has 12 residues. CDR3 coding DNA: TGCAGCGTTACTCACGGGAACACTGAAGCTTTCTTT. The encoded protein is CSVTHGNTEAFF.

The chain is built from TRBV2 and TRBJ1-5; 7 bases agree with TRBD1. The germline gives CDR1 SNHLY, CDR2 FYNNEI. This CDR3 is built from 14 residues. V was clipped by 3 bases and J by 3 bases; unmatched bases: 2. This chain's CDR3 is CASSEGTVNQPQHF. CDR3 nucleotides: TGTGCCAGCAGTGAGGGGACAGTCAATCAGCCCCAGCATTTT.

The chain couples TRBV4-3 to TRBJ2-7; 8 positions match TRBD2. V dropped 4 bases and J dropped 3; count of bases not matched to a gene: 5. Germline V CDR1 and CDR2: LGHNA, YSLEER. The CDR3 spans 14 residues. This chain's CDR3 is CASSPRGGIYEQYF. CDR3 DNA: TGCGCCAGCAGCCCTCGGGGGGGGATCTACGAGCAGTACTTC.

The chain combines TRBV30 with TRBJ1-2, with D perhaps matching TRBD1 (5 bases). CDR1 is GTSNPN and CDR2 is SVGIG in the germline V gene (reference sequence). This CDR3 has 12 residues. Trimming pared 3 bases from V and 6 bases from J, leaving 11 bases between. In DNA, the CDR3 is TGTGCCTGGAGCCGGACATTGGATGGCTACACCTTC. This gives the protein CAWSRTLDGYTF.

The CDR3 DNA reads TGTGCCAGCAGCTTAGTGGCGGGGACCACAGATACGCAGTATTTT. As protein: CASSLVAGTTDTQYF. The V and J genes are TRBV11-3 and TRBJ2-3, with D perhaps matching TRBD2 (6 bases). CDR1 and CDR2 (germline): SGHNT, YENEEA. V lost 1 base and J lost 2, with 10 bases in between. This CDR3 has 15 amino acids.

J is TRBJ1-1 and V is TRBV4-2; 9 bases match TRBD1. Germline values: CDR1 LGHNA, CDR2 YNFKEQ. Losses at the gene ends were 1 base for V and 10 bases for J; bases not matched to a gene: 4. This CDR3 has 13 amino acids. CDR3 sequence: CASSQGQGGRAFF. The CDR3 DNA reads TGTGCCAGCAGCCAAGGACAGGGGGGAAGAGCTTTCTTT.

The chain has TRBV3-1 (or the pseudogene TRBV3-2) and TRBJ1-1; D unclear. The CDR3 is 16 amino acids. The germline V gene encodes CDR1 LGHDT and CDR2 YNNKEL (reference sequence). V was shortened by 6 bases and J by 5 bases, with 22 bases between the two germline ends. The CDR3 coding sequence is TGTGCCAGCAGTCCAGGCCCCGGCCTGGCGGGAACTGAAGCTTTCTTT. Its protein is CASSPGPGLAGTEAFF.

Details on this clone: A junction end diverges from the germline sequence, so it may reflect a read error. The genes are TRBV9 and TRBJ1-1; D is uncertain. The CDR3 loop spans 11 amino acids. In germline, CDR1 is SGDLS, CDR2 YYNGEE. CDR3 residues: CASSVTGDPGF. The CDR3 coding sequence is TGTGCCAGCAGCGTAACGGGAGATCCTGGATTT.

This rearrangement joins TRBV7-3 to TRBJ1-2; 9 nucleotides line up with TRBD1. The junction had 2 bases not matched to a gene; V was cut back by 3 bases and J by 6 bases. Germline CDR1 and CDR2: SGHTA and FQGTGA. CDR3 length: 13 residues. CDR3 region: CASSLGQGHGYTF. CDR3 nucleotides: TGTGCCAGCAGCTTGGGACAGGGTCATGGCTACACCTTC.

The chain recombines TRBV30 with TRBJ2-2; TRBD2 matches 11 bases. Germline loops: CDR1 GTSNPN, CDR2 SVGIG (reference sequence). Losses at the gene ends were 2 bases for V and 0 bases for J; bases not matched to a gene: 14. The length of the CDR3 is 20 residues. Here the CDR3 reads CAWSPRGASGGPTNTGELFF. The CDR3, as DNA: TGTGCCTGGAGTCCCCGGGGGGCTAGCGGGGGGCCTACGAACACCGGGGAGCTGTTTTTT.

About this clone: The sample holds other DNA sequences that translate to the same CDR3. J is TRBJ1-2 and V is TRBV11-2; 11 bases agree with TRBD1. The CDR3 covers 15 residues. V lost 5 bases and J lost 5; bases outside the gene matches: 7. Germline-derived CDR1 and CDR2 are SGHAT and FQNNGV. The CDR3: CASSLARDRGYGYTF. CDR3 bases: TGTGCCAGCAGCCTTGCCCGGGACAGGGGGTATGGCTACACCTTC. Complete variable domain (other parts from reference TRBV11-2 and TRBJ1-2): EAGVAQSPRYKIIEKRQSVAFWCNPISGHATLYWYQQILGQGPKLLIQFQNNGVVDDSQLPKDRFSAERLKGVDSTLKIQPAKLEDSAVYLCASSLARDRGYGYTFGSGTRLTVV.

This clone was seen only once. This chain joins TRBV9 and TRBJ2-2; no reliable D call. The CDR3 runs to 14 residues. V lost 0 bases, J lost 2 bases, and 5 bases lay in between. Germline-derived CDR1 and CDR2 are SGDLS and YYNGEE. CDR3 sequence (DNA): TGTGCCAGCAGCGTAGGAGCTAACACCGGGGAGCTGTTTTTT. It translates to CASSVGANTGELFF.

This chain uses TRBV2 with TRBJ1-5, with D possibly matching TRBD1 (6 bases). The V end was cut by 3 bases, the J end by 0 bases, with 9 bases between. The CDR3 has 15 residues. Germline CDR1 and CDR2: SNHLY and FYNNEI. In DNA, the CDR3 is TGTGCCAGCAGTGAGGACAGAAATAGCAATCAGCCCCAGCATTTT. Its protein is CASSEDRNSNQPQHF.

The V call is TRBV6-5, the J call TRBJ1-2; D call uncertain. This CDR3 comprises 14 residues. V was clipped by 0 bases and J by 4 bases, with 9 bases between them. The germline V gene encodes CDR1 MNHEY and CDR2 SVGAGI. The CDR3 DNA is TGTGCCAGCAGTTACTCGAAACAGCTCTATGGCTACACCTTC. Residues: CASSYSKQLYGYTF.

This chain uses TRBV7-2 with TRBJ1-2; 10 bases map to TRBD1. This CDR3 spans 14 amino acids. With V trimmed by 4 bases and J by 6 bases, 5 bases remained unmatched. CDR1 is SGHTA and CDR2 is FQGNSA in the germline V gene. The CDR3 loop reads CASSWGGTGDGYTF. The CDR3 DNA sequence: TGTGCCAGCAGCTGGGGGGGGACAGGGGATGGCTACACCTTC.